This T cell receptor (beta chain) originates from a study of shared clonotypes between healthy human individuals. Assay used: immunoSEQ multiplex PCR; TCRdb lists only in-frame clones, some missing. Among a few million clones listed, about 94% were seen once. There are 14 residues in the CDR3. Per the germline V gene, CDR1 is ENHRY and CDR2 is SYGVKD. The junction had 4 bases not matched to a gene; V was cut back by 6 bases and J by 2 bases. Regarding the study as a whole: Estimated richness was generally greater in naive than memory subsets. Clonotypes which were not shared had lower generation probabilities than clonotypes that all four donors shared.

This clone appeared once. Its antigen is unidentified. This rearrangement joins TRBV10-3 to TRBJ2-3, with 8 nucleotides matching TRBD2. Sequenced input: naive CD4+ T cells sorted from blood. Specified subset: CD45RA+ positively selected. This TCR derives from a man younger than 30 in good health. CDR3 sequence reads: CAISRGGDTDTQYF. As DNA, the CDR3 is TGTGCCATCAGCCGGGGGGGGGACACAGATACGCAGTATTTT.